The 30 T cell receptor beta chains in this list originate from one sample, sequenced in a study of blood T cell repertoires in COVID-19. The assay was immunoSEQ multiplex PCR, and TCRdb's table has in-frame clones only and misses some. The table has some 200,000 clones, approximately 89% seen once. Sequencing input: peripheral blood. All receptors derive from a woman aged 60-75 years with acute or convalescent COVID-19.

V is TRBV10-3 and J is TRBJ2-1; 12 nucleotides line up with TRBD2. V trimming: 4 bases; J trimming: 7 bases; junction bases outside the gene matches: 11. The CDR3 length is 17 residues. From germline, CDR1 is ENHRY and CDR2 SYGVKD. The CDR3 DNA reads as TGTGCCATCAGTGGTTCCTTTCTAGCGGGAGGGGTTAATGAGCAGTTCTTC. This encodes CAISGSFLAGGVNEQFF.

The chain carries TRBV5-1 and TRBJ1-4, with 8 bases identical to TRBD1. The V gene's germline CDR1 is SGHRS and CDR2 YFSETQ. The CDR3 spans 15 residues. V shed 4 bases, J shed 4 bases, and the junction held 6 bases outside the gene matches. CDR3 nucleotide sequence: TGCGCCAGCAGCCGACAGGGGCGGGGTAATGAAAAACTGTTTTTT. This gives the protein CASSRQGRGNEKLFF.

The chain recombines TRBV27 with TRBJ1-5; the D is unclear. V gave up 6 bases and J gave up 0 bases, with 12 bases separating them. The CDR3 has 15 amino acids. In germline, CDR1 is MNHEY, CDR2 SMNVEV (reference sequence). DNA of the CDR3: TGTGCCAGCAGCCGGGAGGGTTTTAGCAATCAGCCCCAGCATTTT. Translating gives CASSREGFSNQPQHF.

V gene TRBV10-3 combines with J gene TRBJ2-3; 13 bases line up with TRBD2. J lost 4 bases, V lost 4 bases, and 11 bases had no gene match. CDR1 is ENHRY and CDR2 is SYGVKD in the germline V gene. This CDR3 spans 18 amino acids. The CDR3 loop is CAISGPRTSGGRSDTQYF. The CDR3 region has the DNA TGTGCCATCAGTGGACCACGGACTAGCGGGGGCCGATCAGATACGCAGTATTTT.

CDR3 sequence reads: CASSLAASQPQHF. CDR3 in DNA: TGTGCCAGCAGCTTAGCGGCTAGTCAGCCCCAGCATTTT. The gene calls are TRBV7-6 and TRBJ1-5; D uncertain. The CDR3 totals 13 residues. Germline V lookup: CDR1 SGHVS, CDR2 FNYEAQ. The ends were cut back, 0 bases at V and 6 bases at J, with 6 bases in the middle.

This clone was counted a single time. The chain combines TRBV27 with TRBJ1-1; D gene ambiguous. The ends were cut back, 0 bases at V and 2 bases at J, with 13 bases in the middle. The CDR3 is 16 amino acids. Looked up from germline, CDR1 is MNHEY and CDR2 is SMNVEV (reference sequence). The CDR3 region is CASSLSPTGLNTEAFF. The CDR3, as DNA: TGTGCCAGCAGTTTATCCCCGACGGGGTTAAACACTGAAGCTTTCTTT.

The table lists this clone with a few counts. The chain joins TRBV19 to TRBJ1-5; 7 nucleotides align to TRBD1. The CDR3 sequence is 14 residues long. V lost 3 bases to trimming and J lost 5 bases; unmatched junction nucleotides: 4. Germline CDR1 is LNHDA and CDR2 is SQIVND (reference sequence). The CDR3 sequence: CASSMWDSDQPQHF. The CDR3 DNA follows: TGTGCCAGTAGTATGTGGGACAGCGATCAGCCCCAGCATTTT.

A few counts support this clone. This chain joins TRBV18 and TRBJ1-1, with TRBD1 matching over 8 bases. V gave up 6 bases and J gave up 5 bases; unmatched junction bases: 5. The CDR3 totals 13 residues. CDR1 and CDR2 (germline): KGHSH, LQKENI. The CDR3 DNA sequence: TGTGCCAGCTCGTCGGACAGGGCGACTGAAGCTTTCTTT. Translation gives CASSSDRATEAFF.

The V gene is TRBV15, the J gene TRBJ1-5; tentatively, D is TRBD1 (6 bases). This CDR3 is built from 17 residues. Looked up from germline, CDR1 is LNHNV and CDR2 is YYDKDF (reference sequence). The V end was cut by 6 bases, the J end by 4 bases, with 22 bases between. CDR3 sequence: CATRRQTGGGLNQPQHF. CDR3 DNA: TGTGCCACCAGGAGACAGACCGGAGGGGGACTAAATCAGCCCCAGCATTTT. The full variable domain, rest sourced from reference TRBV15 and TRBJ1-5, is DAMVIQNPRYQVTQFGKPVTLSCSQTLNHNVMYWYQQKSSQAPKLLFHYYDKDFNNEADTPDNFQSRRPNTSFCFLDIRSPGLGDTAMYLCATRRQTGGGLNQPQHFGDGTRLSIL.

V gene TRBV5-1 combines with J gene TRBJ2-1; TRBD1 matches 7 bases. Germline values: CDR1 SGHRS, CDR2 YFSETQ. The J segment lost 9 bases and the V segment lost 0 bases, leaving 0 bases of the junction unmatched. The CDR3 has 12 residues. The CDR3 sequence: CASSLEGAEQFF. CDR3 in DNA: TGCGCCAGCAGCTTGGAGGGGGCTGAGCAGTTCTTC.

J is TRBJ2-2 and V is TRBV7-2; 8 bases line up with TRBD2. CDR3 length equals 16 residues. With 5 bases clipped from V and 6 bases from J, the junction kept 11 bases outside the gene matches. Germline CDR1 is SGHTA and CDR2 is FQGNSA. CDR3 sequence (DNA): TGTGCCAGCAGCCCCACGGGGGCGGGAGGACCCGGGGAGCTGTTTTTT. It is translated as CASSPTGAGGPGELFF.

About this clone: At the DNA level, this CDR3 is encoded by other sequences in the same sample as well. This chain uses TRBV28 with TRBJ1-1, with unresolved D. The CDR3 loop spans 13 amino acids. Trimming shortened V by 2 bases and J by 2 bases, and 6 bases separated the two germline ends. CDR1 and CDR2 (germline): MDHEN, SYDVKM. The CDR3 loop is CASSLGQNTEAFF. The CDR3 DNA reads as TGTGCCAGCAGTTTAGGGCAAAACACTGAAGCTTTCTTT.

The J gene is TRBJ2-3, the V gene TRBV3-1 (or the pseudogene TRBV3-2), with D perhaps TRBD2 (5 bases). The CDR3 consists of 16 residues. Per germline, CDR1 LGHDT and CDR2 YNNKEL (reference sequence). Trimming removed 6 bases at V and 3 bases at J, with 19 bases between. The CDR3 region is CASSWGENRGTDTQYF. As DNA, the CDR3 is TGTGCCAGCAGTTGGGGAGAGAACCGAGGGACAGATACGCAGTATTTT.

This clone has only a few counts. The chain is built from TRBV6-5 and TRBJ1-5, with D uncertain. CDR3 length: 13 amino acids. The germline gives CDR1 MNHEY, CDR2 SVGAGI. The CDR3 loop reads CAGRVNSNQPQHF. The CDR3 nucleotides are TGTGCTGGGCGCGTGAATAGCAATCAGCCCCAGCATTTT.

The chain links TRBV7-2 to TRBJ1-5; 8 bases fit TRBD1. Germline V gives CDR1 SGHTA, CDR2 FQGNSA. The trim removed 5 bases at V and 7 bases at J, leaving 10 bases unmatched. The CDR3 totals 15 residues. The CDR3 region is CASSLVTGGEQPQHF. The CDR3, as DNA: TGTGCCAGCAGCCTGGTTACAGGGGGTGAACAGCCCCAGCATTTT.

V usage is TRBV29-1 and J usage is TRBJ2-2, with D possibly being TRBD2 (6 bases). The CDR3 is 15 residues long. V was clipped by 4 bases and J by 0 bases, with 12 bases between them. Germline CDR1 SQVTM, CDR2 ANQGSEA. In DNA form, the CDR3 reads TGCAGCGTTGTTACTGGCGGGACGAACACCGGGGAGCTGTTTTTT. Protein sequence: CSVVTGGTNTGELFF.

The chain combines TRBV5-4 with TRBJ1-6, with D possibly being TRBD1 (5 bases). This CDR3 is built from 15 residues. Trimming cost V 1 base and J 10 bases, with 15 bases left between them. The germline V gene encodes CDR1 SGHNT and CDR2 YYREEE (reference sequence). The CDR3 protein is CASSLNLRGESPLHF. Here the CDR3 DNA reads TGTGCCAGCAGCTTGAACCTTCGGGGGGAATCACCCCTCCACTTT.

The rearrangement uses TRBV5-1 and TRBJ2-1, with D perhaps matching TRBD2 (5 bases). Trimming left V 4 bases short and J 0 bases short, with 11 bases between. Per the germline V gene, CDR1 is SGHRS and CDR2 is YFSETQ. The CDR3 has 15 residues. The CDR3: CASSLRAGSYNEQFF. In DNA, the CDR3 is TGCGCCAGCAGCCTGAGGGCAGGCTCCTACAATGAGCAGTTCTTC.

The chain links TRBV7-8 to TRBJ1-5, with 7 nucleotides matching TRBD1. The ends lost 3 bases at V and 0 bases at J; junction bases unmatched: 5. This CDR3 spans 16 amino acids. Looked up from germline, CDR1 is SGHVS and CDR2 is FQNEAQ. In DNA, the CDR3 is TGTGCCAGCAGCTTCCTAACAGGGGCTAGCAATCAGCCCCAGCATTTT. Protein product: CASSFLTGASNQPQHF.

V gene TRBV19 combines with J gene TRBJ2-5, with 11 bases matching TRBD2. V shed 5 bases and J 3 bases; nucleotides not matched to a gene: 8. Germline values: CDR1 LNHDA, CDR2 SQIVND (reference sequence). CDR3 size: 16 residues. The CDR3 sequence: CASSSASGRTEETQYF. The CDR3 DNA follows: TGTGCCAGTAGTTCTGCTAGCGGGAGGACCGAAGAGACCCAGTACTTC.

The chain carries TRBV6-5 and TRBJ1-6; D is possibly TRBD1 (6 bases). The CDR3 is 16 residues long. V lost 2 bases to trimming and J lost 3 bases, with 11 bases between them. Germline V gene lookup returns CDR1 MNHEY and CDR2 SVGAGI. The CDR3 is CASSYTGNYYNSPLHF. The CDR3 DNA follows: TGTGCCAGCAGTTACACAGGGAACTACTATAATTCACCCCTCCACTTT.

The CDR3 DNA follows: TGTGCCAGTAGTAGAGGGTCCGAGCAGTACTTC. It yields the protein CASSRGSEQYF. The J gene is TRBJ2-7, the V gene TRBV19, with D perhaps matching TRBD2 (5 bases). Germline lookup yields CDR1 LNHDA and CDR2 SQIVND (reference sequence). The CDR3 is 11 residues long. V was cut by 4 bases and J by 6 bases, with 7 bases left in between.

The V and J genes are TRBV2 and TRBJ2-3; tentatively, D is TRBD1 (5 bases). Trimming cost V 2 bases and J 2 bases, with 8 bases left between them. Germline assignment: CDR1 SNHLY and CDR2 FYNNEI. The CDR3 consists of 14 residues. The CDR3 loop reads CASSERTTTDTQYF. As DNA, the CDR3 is TGTGCCAGCAGTGAAAGGACAACCACAGATACGCAGTATTTT.

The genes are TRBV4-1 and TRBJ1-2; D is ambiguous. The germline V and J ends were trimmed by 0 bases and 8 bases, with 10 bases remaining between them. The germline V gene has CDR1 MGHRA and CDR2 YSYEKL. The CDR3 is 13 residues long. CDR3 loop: CASSQDTILGYTF. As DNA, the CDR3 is TGCGCCAGCAGCCAAGATACAATCTTGGGCTACACCTTC.

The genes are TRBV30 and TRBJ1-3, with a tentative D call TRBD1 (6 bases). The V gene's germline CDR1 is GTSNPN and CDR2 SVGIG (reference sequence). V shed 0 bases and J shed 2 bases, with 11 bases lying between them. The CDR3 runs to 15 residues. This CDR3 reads CAWSVRRTAGNTIYF. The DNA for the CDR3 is TGTGCCTGGAGTGTTCGCCGGACAGCTGGAAACACCATATATTTT.

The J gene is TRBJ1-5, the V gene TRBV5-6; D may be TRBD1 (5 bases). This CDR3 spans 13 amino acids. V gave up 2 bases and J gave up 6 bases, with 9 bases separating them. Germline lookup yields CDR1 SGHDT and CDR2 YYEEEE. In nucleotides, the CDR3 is TGTGCCAGCAGCTTAGGGCAGGGTCAGCCCCAGCATTTT. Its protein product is CASSLGQGQPQHF. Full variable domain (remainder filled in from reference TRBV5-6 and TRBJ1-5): DAGVTQSPTHLIKTRGQQVTLRCSPKSGHDTVSWYQQALGQGPQFIFQYYEEEERQRGNFPDRFSGHQFPNYSSELNVNALLLGDSALYLCASSLGQGQPQHFGDGTRLSIL.

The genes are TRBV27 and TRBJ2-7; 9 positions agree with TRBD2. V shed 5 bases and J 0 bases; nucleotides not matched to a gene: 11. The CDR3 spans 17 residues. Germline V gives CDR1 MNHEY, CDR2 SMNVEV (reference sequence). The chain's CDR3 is CASSPHRGSGSSYEQYV. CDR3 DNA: TGTGCCAGCAGTCCTCATAGAGGTAGCGGGAGCTCCTACGAGCAGTACGTC.

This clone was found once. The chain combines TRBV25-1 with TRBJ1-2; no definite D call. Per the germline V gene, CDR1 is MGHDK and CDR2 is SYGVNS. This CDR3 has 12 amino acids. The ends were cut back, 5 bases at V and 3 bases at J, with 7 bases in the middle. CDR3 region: CASSLRDYGYTF. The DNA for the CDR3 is TGTGCCAGCAGTCTACGGGACTATGGCTACACCTTC.

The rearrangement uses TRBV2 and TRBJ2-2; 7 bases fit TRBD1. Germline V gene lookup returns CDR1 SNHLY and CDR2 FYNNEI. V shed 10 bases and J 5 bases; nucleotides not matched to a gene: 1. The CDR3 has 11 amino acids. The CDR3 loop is CATQGTGELFF. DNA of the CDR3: TGTGCCACACAGGGGACCGGGGAGCTGTTTTTT.

The CDR3 sequence is CASAPEVRQPQHF. CDR3 DNA sequence: TGTGCCAGCGCCCCGGAGGTTCGGCAGCCCCAGCATTTT. The chain uses TRBV6-5 and TRBJ1-5; D gene ambiguous. This CDR3 region has 13 residues. Per the germline V gene, CDR1 is MNHEY and CDR2 is SVGAGI. Trimming took 8 bases from V and 7 from J, leaving 15 bases between them.